The clone carrying this T cell receptor (beta chain) was seen ten or more times. The data were taken from a study of breast tumors, draining lymph nodes, adjacent tissues. The lymph nodes were axillary draining lymph nodes from breast cancer patients. TCRdb fed the multiplex PCR reads into MiXCR, producing one record per CDR3 protein. This sample yields under 150,000 distinct CDR3 sequences, of which less than 25% are seen a single time; roughly 2.2% belongs to the top ten. Looked up from germline, CDR1 is LNHDA and CDR2 is SQIVND (reference sequence). V lost 2 bases to trimming and J lost 0 bases, with 8 bases between them. The CDR3 sequence is 15 residues long.

What was sequenced was axillary lymph node tissue. This sequence was found in a female donor with breast cancer. Some clones in this sample may be carry-over from other donors' samples. The chain recombines TRBV19 with TRBJ1-3, with D maybe TRBD1 (5 bases). The CDR3 DNA is TGTGCCAGTAGTATAACAGGAAGCTCTGGAAACACCATATATTTT. Translating it yields CASSITGSSGNTIYF.